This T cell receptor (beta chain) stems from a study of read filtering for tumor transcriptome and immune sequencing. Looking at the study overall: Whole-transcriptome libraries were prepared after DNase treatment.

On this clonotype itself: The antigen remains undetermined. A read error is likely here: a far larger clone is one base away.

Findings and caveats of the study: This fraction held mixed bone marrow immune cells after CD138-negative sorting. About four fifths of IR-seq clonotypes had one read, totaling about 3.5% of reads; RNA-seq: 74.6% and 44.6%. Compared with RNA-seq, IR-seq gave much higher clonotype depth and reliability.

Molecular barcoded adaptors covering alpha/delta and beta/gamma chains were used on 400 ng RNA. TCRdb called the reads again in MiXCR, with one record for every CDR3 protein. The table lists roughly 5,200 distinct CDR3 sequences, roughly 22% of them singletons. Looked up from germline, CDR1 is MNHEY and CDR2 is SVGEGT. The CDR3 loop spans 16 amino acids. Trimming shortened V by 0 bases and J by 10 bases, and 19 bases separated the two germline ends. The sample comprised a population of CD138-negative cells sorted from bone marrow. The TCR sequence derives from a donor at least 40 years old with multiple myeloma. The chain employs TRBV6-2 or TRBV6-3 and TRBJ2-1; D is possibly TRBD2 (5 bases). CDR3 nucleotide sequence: TGTGCCAGCAGTTACTCGAAGGTACGGGGTCCCTACGAGCAGTTCTTC. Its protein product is CASSYSKVRGPYEQFF.